The next 20 T cell receptor beta chains were all read from a single sample in a study of identical twins. TCRdb reprocessed the 5' RACE reads via MiXCR and lists one record per CDR3 protein. The sample lists about 690,000 distinct CDR3 sequences; less than 7% were seen once. The sequenced sample was naive T cells sorted from blood. The receptors come from a man aged 18 to 30 in good health.

Of note for this clonotype: A much larger clone lies a single base off, so this may be a read error. J is TRBJ2-5 and V is TRBV7-9, with D perhaps TRBD1 (5 bases). The CDR3 spans 13 residues. V lost 5 bases and J lost 3, with 10 bases in between. Germline-derived CDR1 and CDR2 are SEHNR and FQNEAQ (reference sequence). The CDR3 coding sequence is TGTGCCAGCAGCCCCGACAGAAAAGAGACCCAGTACTTC. It specifies CASSPDRKETQYF.

This clonotype was seen repeatedly, ten times or more. The V and J genes are TRBV27 and TRBJ2-7; weak D call: TRBD2 (6 bases). CDR3 length equals 13 residues. Per the germline V gene, CDR1 is MNHEY and CDR2 is SMNVEV (reference sequence). V was cut by 2 bases and J by 5 bases, with 10 bases left in between. The CDR3 is CASSLKTRDEQYV. The CDR3 DNA sequence: TGTGCCAGCAGTTTAAAGACTAGGGACGAGCAGTACGTC.

This clonotype was seen a handful of times. The chain has TRBV10-3 and TRBJ1-1; D uncertain. Trimming shortened V by 7 bases and J by 1 base, and 10 bases separated the two germline ends. This CDR3 is 13 amino acids long. The V gene's germline CDR1 is ENHRY and CDR2 SYGVKD. CDR3 nucleotides: TGTGCCATCACCGAGGAACCGAACACTGAAGCTTTCTTT. Its translation is CAITEEPNTEAFF.

V is TRBV30 and J is TRBJ1-3; D call uncertain. V lost 5 bases, J lost 0 bases, and 8 bases lay in between. There are 13 residues in the CDR3. The germline gives CDR1 GTSNPN, CDR2 SVGIG (reference sequence). CDR3 in amino acids: CAWDRVSGNTIYF. The CDR3 DNA follows: TGTGCCTGGGACCGAGTCTCTGGAAACACCATATATTTT.

The chain recombines TRBV6-6 with TRBJ2-1; no reliable D call. Between the trimmed V and J ends, which lost 8 bases and 15 bases, there was a span of 20 bases. The germline CDR1 and CDR2 sequences are MNHNY and SVGAGI (reference sequence). This CDR3 has 12 amino acids. The CDR3 here is CASYDAVSGWFF. As DNA, the CDR3 is TGTGCCAGCTACGACGCGGTCTCGGGTTGGTTCTTC.

Many counts were recorded for this clonotype. This chain joins TRBV15 and TRBJ2-2; 7 positions agree with TRBD2. This CDR3 region has 15 residues. V dropped 5 bases and J dropped 6; count of bases not matched to a gene: 9. Germline V gives CDR1 LNHNV, CDR2 YYDKDF (reference sequence). The CDR3 region is CATSVGGRGAGELFF. The CDR3 coding sequence is TGTGCCACCAGCGTAGGTGGGAGGGGCGCCGGGGAGCTGTTTTTT.

This clonotype was observed many times. The chain carries TRBV4-3 and TRBJ2-7; no firm D call. From germline, CDR1 is LGHNA and CDR2 YSLEER. The CDR3 is made up of 15 amino acids. V was cut by 1 base and J by 3 bases, with 13 bases left in between. The CDR3 sequence: CASSQGPSILYEQYF. The CDR3 DNA is TGCGCCAGCAGCCAAGGACCATCTATACTCTACGAGCAGTACTTC.

This clonotype was seen ten or more times. The V and J genes are TRBV29-1 and TRBJ1-2; 7 bases align to TRBD1. Germline V gene lookup returns CDR1 SQVTM and CDR2 ANQGSEA. This CDR3 is built from 12 residues. The trim removed 4 bases at V and 4 bases at J, leaving 3 bases unmatched. Here the CDR3 DNA reads TGCAGCGTTGTTCGGGACAGCTATGGCTACACCTTC. It encodes CSVVRDSYGYTF. Complete variable domain (other parts from reference TRBV29-1 and TRBJ1-2): SAVISQKPSRDICQRGTSLTIQCQVDSQVTMMFWYRQQPGQSLTLIATANQGSEATYESGFVIDKFPISRPNLTFSTLTVSNMSPEDSSIYLCSVVRDSYGYTFGSGTRLTVV.

This clonotype occurred many times. This rearrangement joins TRBV13 to TRBJ1-1; 9 nucleotides align to TRBD1. In germline, CDR1 is PRHDT, CDR2 FYEKMQ (reference sequence). V gave up 0 bases and J gave up 3 bases; unmatched junction bases: 2. CDR3 size: 15 residues. The CDR3 loop is CASSLGGQGYTEAFF. CDR3 in DNA: TGTGCCAGCAGCTTAGGTGGACAGGGGTACACTGAAGCTTTCTTT.

In this sample, this clonotype turned up many times. The V and J genes are TRBV2 and TRBJ2-4, with D possibly TRBD2 on 5 matching bases. CDR3 length: 14 amino acids. Looked up from germline, CDR1 is SNHLY and CDR2 is FYNNEI. V lost 8 bases and J 0 bases, leaving 11 bases between the germline ends. The CDR3 spells CASHAGLAKNIQYF. DNA for the CDR3: TGTGCCAGCCACGCCGGACTAGCCAAAAACATTCAGTACTTC.

There are many counts of this clonotype. The genes are TRBV11-2 and TRBJ2-3, with 10 bases matching TRBD1. CDR1 is SGHAT and CDR2 is FQNNGV in the germline V gene. This CDR3 has 16 amino acids. V was pared by 4 bases and J by 4 bases, with 8 bases of the junction left unmatched. CDR3 nucleotides: TGTGCCAGCAGCTCCGGACAGGGGGATTGGTCAGATACGCAGTATTTT. This translates into CASSSGQGDWSDTQYF.

This clonotype has a count of ten or more. The gene calls are TRBV24-1 and TRBJ1-2; D not certain. Germline lookup yields CDR1 KGHDR and CDR2 SFDVKD. CDR3 size: 14 residues. Trimming cost V 1 base and J 4 bases, with 9 bases left between them. The CDR3: CATSDFEGSYGYTF. In DNA, the CDR3 is TGTGCCACCAGTGATTTCGAGGGATCCTATGGCTACACCTTC.

This clonotype was counted at least ten times. The chain joins TRBV20-1 to TRBJ2-3; D may be TRBD1 (6 bases). CDR3 length equals 14 residues. Germline CDR1 reads DFQATT; CDR2 reads SNEGSKA (reference sequence). Trimming cost V 0 bases and J 0 bases, with 7 bases left between them. CDR3: CSARDQGSTDTQYF. CDR3 in DNA: TGCAGTGCTAGAGATCAGGGGAGCACAGATACGCAGTATTTT.

This clonotype appeared a few times. The V gene is TRBV6-1, the J gene TRBJ2-5; 7 positions match TRBD2. Germline CDR1 MNHNS, CDR2 SASEGT. There are 14 residues in the CDR3. With V trimmed by 8 bases and J by 5 bases, 11 bases remained unmatched. This chain's CDR3 is CASHPGGGGETQYF. The CDR3 DNA sequence: TGTGCCAGCCACCCTGGGGGGGGAGGGGAGACCCAGTACTTC.

This clonotype was counted at least ten times. The chain couples TRBV6-1 to TRBJ1-5; 9 nucleotides agree with TRBD1. The germline V gene encodes CDR1 MNHNS and CDR2 SASEGT. V gave up 5 bases and J gave up 7 bases; unmatched junction bases: 12. This CDR3 region has 16 residues. CDR3 residues: CASSPGQGRSPQPQHF. The DNA for the CDR3 is TGTGCCAGCAGTCCAGGACAGGGGAGAAGTCCGCAGCCCCAGCATTTT.

This clonotype was observed many times. The chain joins TRBV7-8 to TRBJ2-1, with a possible D match to TRBD1 (5 bases). V lost 0 bases to trimming and J lost 7 bases, with 13 bases between them. This CDR3 spans 15 amino acids. Germline V CDR1 and CDR2: SGHVS, FQNEAQ. The CDR3 DNA sequence: TGTGCCAGCAGCTTAGCGCAGGGTTGGATAAATGAGCAGTTCTTC. Translated: CASSLAQGWINEQFF.

This clonotype was counted only a few times. The chain joins TRBV6-2 or TRBV6-3 to TRBJ2-1, with D unclear. This CDR3 has 12 residues. The germline gives CDR1 MNHEY, CDR2 SVGEGT. The V end lost 6 bases, the J end lost 7 bases, and 10 bases lay between the germline ends. The CDR3: CASRDRPNEQFF. The DNA of the CDR3 is TGTGCCAGCAGAGACCGGCCAAATGAGCAGTTCTTC.

J is TRBJ2-1 and V is TRBV10-3; 9 bases agree with TRBD1. V gave up 3 bases and J gave up 9 bases; unmatched junction bases: 15. The V gene's germline CDR1 is ENHRY and CDR2 SYGVKD. The CDR3 has 17 residues. CDR3 in DNA: TGTGCCATCAGTGACCCCGCCGACAGGGGGTTATCTGGTGAGCAGTTCTTC. It encodes CAISDPADRGLSGEQFF.

This clonotype was observed many times. The rearrangement joins TRBV20-1 to TRBJ2-7; 9 bases align to TRBD2. V lost 0 bases, J lost 4 bases, and 4 bases stayed unmatched. The CDR3 is 14 amino acids. The germline V gene has CDR1 DFQATT and CDR2 SNEGSKA (reference sequence). Here the CDR3 DNA reads TGCAGTGCTAGAGATATAGCGGGAGTGTACGAGCAGTACGTC. Translated, it gives CSARDIAGVYEQYV.

The chain couples TRBV29-1 to TRBJ1-5; D possibly corresponds to TRBD1 (5 bases). V lost 3 bases and J 6 bases, leaving 12 bases between the germline ends. The V gene's germline CDR1 is SQVTM and CDR2 ANQGSEA. The CDR3 is 13 amino acids. The CDR3 DNA follows: TGCAGCGTTGAGGAAGGGGTAGGTCAGCCCCAGCATTTT. Its translation is CSVEEGVGQPQHF.